The 28 T cell receptor beta chains below come from one sample, sequenced in a study of T cell responses to AZD1222 COVID-19 vaccine. Using immunoSEQ multiplex PCR, the repertoire was profiled, and TCRdb retains in-frame clones only, with some absent. The sample comprises 140,000 to 150,000 clones, 80% to 90% of which are singletons, and around 8% rests with the top ten. This specimen consisted of peripheral blood, obtained on day 0 of AZD1222 vaccination. Receptors were obtained from an adult in good health.

This chain uses TRBV7-9 with TRBJ2-3; 7 bases fit TRBD2. J lost 2 bases, V lost 2 bases, and 13 bases had no gene match. The length of the CDR3 is 18 residues. Germline assignment: CDR1 SEHNR and CDR2 FQNEAQ (reference sequence). The CDR3 DNA is TGTGCCAGCAGCTTAAGGGTCATCGCGGGAGCGATCACAGATACGCAGTATTTT. Amino acids: CASSLRVIAGAITDTQYF.

V is TRBV27 and J is TRBJ1-6, with D hard to call. Germline values: CDR1 MNHEY, CDR2 SMNVEV (reference sequence). Trimming left V 0 bases short and J 2 bases short, with 8 bases between. The CDR3 is made up of 16 amino acids. In DNA, the CDR3 is TGTGCCAGCAGTTTATCAGGGCTCACCTATAATTCACCCCTCCACTTT. Residues: CASSLSGLTYNSPLHF.

Here the CDR3 DNA reads TGTGCCAGCAGCTCGCTGGCCGGAATAAACTATGGCTACACCTTC. Translated: CASSSLAGINYGYTF. The genes are TRBV5-5 and TRBJ1-2; D unresolved. The V gene lost 3 bases and the J gene lost 2 bases, with 14 bases spanning the gap. The CDR3 extends over 15 amino acids. Germline CDR1 is SGHKS and CDR2 is YYEKEE (reference sequence).

This sequence joins TRBV27 and TRBJ2-3, with D maybe TRBD2 (5 bases). Germline CDR1 is MNHEY and CDR2 is SMNVEV (reference sequence). This CDR3 contains 17 residues. The V gene lost 3 bases and the J gene lost 4 bases, with 20 bases spanning the gap. The CDR3 DNA reads TGTGCCAGCAGTTTGTTTCGGGGAGCCCTCAATCCAGATACGCAGTATTTT. Its protein is CASSLFRGALNPDTQYF.

The CDR3 reads CASKYSFSGANVLTF. CDR3 nucleotide sequence: TGTGCCAGCAAATACAGCTTCTCTGGGGCCAACGTCCTGACTTTC. This chain connects TRBV6-5 to TRBJ2-6; D call uncertain. The CDR3 spans 15 residues. Germline values: CDR1 MNHEY, CDR2 SVGAGI. Between the trimmed V and J ends, which lost 7 bases and 0 bases, there was a span of 10 bases.

The chain recombines TRBV5-1 with TRBJ2-3; D is uncertain. The V gene's germline CDR1 is SGHRS and CDR2 YFSETQ. V was clipped by 1 base and J by 0 bases, with 9 bases between them. CDR3 length equals 15 residues. CDR3 nucleotide sequence: TGCGCCAGCAGCTTGAACGGGCGAAGCACAGATACGCAGTATTTT. Translation gives CASSLNGRSTDTQYF.

The chain has TRBV6-5 and TRBJ1-5; tentatively, D is TRBD1 (5 bases). V lost 10 bases to trimming and J lost 3 bases, with 16 bases between them. Germline-derived CDR1 and CDR2 are MNHEY and SVGAGI. The length of the CDR3 is 14 residues. CDR3 in amino acids: CATSQATHNQPQHF. The DNA of the CDR3 is TGTGCCACATCACAGGCAACTCACAATCAGCCCCAGCATTTT.

This chain's CDR3 is CSAGDTYEQYF. CDR3 nucleotides: TGCAGTGCTGGGGACACCTACGAGCAGTACTTC. The gene calls are TRBV20-1 and TRBJ2-7, with D possibly matching TRBD1 (6 bases). Trimming shortened V by 5 bases and J by 2 bases, and 7 bases separated the two germline ends. The CDR3 is 11 amino acids. Germline CDR1 reads DFQATT; CDR2 reads SNEGSKA (reference sequence).

The gene calls are TRBV6-5 and TRBJ2-7; tentative D call: TRBD2 (6 bases). CDR3 size: 15 residues. In germline, CDR1 is MNHEY, CDR2 SVGAGI. Trimming left V 5 bases short and J 2 bases short, with 16 bases between. CDR3 nucleotides: TGTGCCAGCAGTCCAACCACGGGGGTGACCTACGAGCAGTACTTC. This encodes CASSPTTGVTYEQYF.

The chain carries TRBV20-1 and TRBJ1-5, with unresolved D. Germline V gene lookup returns CDR1 DFQATT and CDR2 SNEGSKA (reference sequence). CDR3 length equals 15 residues. V gave up 3 bases and J gave up 4 bases, with 16 bases separating them. The CDR3 region is CSASRAQIGNQPQHF. CDR3 DNA: TGCAGTGCTAGTCGAGCGCAGATCGGTAATCAGCCCCAGCATTTT.

The CDR3 sequence: CASNPFSGKSYEQYF. Here the CDR3 DNA reads TGTGCCAGCAACCCATTTAGCGGGAAGAGCTACGAGCAGTACTTC. The chain combines TRBV6-5 with TRBJ2-7; TRBD2 aligns across 8 bases. The CDR3 loop spans 15 amino acids. Trimming removed 7 bases from V and 3 bases from J; junction bases left unmatched: 11. CDR1 and CDR2 from the germline V gene are MNHEY and SVGAGI.

The V and J genes are TRBV4-2 and TRBJ1-1; TRBD1 agrees at 8 bases. V gave up 4 bases and J gave up 0 bases; unmatched junction bases: 7. The CDR3 consists of 16 residues. CDR1 is LGHNA, CDR2 YNFKEQ, per germline. The CDR3 bases are TGTGCCAGCAGCCCCCTAGGACAGGGATTGAACACTGAAGCTTTCTTT. It codes for CASSPLGQGLNTEAFF.

The rearrangement joins TRBV11-2 to TRBJ2-5, with a possible D match to TRBD2 (6 bases). The CDR3 spans 14 residues. The germline CDR1 and CDR2 sequences are SGHAT and FQNNGV. V lost 5 bases, J lost 1 base, and 11 bases lay in between. CDR3 region: CASSTGLTQETQYF. The CDR3 DNA follows: TGTGCCAGCAGCACCGGACTAACCCAAGAGACCCAGTACTTC.

This chain uses TRBV5-6 with TRBJ2-7; D tentatively fits TRBD1 or TRBD2 (6 bases each). V dropped 0 bases and J dropped 2 bases, with 15 bases sitting between them. The CDR3 covers 16 residues. From germline, CDR1 is SGHDT and CDR2 YYEEEE. CDR3 sequence: CASSLVGGYPTYEQYF. Here the CDR3 DNA reads TGTGCCAGCAGCTTGGTGGGGGGCTATCCCACCTACGAGCAGTACTTC.

The V and J genes are TRBV28 and TRBJ1-1; 11 bases align to TRBD1. There are 16 residues in the CDR3. J was trimmed by 2 bases and V by 6 bases; bases with no gene match: 8. From germline, CDR1 is MDHEN and CDR2 SYDVKM. The CDR3 protein is CASRRTGGGLNTEAFF. CDR3 DNA: TGTGCCAGCAGGAGGACAGGGGGCGGACTCAACACTGAAGCTTTCTTT.

This clone was found a few times. The chain is built from TRBV7-2 and TRBJ1-2, with D uncertain. V lost 1 base and J lost 5, with 5 bases in between. The CDR3 consists of 12 residues. Germline CDR1 reads SGHTA; CDR2 reads FQGNSA. The CDR3 nucleotides are TGTGCCAGCAGCTTAGTGGCATATGGCTACACCTTC. This encodes CASSLVAYGYTF.

This clone has more than one count but fewer than ten. V is TRBV24-1 and J is TRBJ1-2, with D tentatively TRBD1 (5 bases). This CDR3 spans 15 amino acids. The V gene's germline CDR1 is KGHDR and CDR2 SFDVKD. V lost 0 bases and J lost 4, with 11 bases in between. The CDR3 region is CATSDLLGRAYGYTF. CDR3 coding DNA: TGTGCCACCAGTGATTTGCTGGGCAGGGCCTATGGCTACACCTTC.

The chain joins TRBV20-1 to TRBJ1-2; 7 bases map to TRBD1. CDR3 length: 11 amino acids. In germline, CDR1 is DFQATT, CDR2 SNEGSKA (reference sequence). With V trimmed by 6 bases and J by 4 bases, 2 bases remained unmatched. The CDR3 spells CSAGDSYGYTF. In nucleotides, the CDR3 is TGCAGTGCCGGGGACAGCTATGGCTACACCTTC.

This clone was recorded once. The chain uses TRBV5-1 and TRBJ2-3, with TRBD2 matching over 10 bases. From germline, CDR1 is SGHRS and CDR2 YFSETQ. The CDR3 covers 15 residues. After removal of 6 bases from V and 4 bases from J, the junction contained 8 bases not matched to a gene. The chain's CDR3 is CASKLAGVWADTQYF. CDR3 DNA sequence: TGCGCCAGCAAGCTAGCGGGAGTATGGGCAGATACGCAGTATTTT.

J is TRBJ2-1 and V is TRBV30; D is tentatively TRBD1 or TRBD2 (5 bases each). Trimming removed 2 bases from V and 5 bases from J, with 16 bases in between. The CDR3 length is 15 residues. CDR1 and CDR2 (germline): GTSNPN, SVGIG (reference sequence). The CDR3 nucleotides are TGTGCCTGGAGTCAGGGTCGGGAAAGAAACAATGAGCAGTTCTTC. Its translation: CAWSQGRERNNEQFF. Variable domain in full (rest from reference TRBV30 and TRBJ2-1): SQTIHQWPATLVQPVGSPLSLECTVEGTSNPNLYWYRQAAGRGLQLLFYSVGIGQISSEVPQNLSASRPQDRQFILSSKKLLLSDSGFYLCAWSQGRERNNEQFFGPGTRLTVL.

The chain is built from TRBV3-1 (or the pseudogene TRBV3-2) and TRBJ1-1; tentatively, D is TRBD1 (5 bases). The CDR3 loop spans 16 amino acids. The germline gives CDR1 LGHDT, CDR2 YNNKEL (reference sequence). V shed 11 bases and J shed 0 bases, with 22 bases lying between them. This chain's CDR3 is CARSRRGAPMNTEAFF. In nucleotides, the CDR3 is TGTGCCCGATCACGTAGGGGCGCGCCCATGAACACTGAAGCTTTCTTT.

This clone showed up just once. The rearrangement joins TRBV5-8 to TRBJ2-3; D is ambiguous. CDR1 is SGHTS and CDR2 is YDEGEE in the germline V gene. Trimming took 4 bases from V and 2 from J, leaving 11 bases between them. There are 14 residues in the CDR3. CDR3 sequence (DNA): TGTGCCAGCAGCAGACGGGCAGTCACAGATACGCAGTATTTT. This sequence encodes CASSRRAVTDTQYF.

The genes are TRBV5-1 and TRBJ2-1; TRBD2 agrees at 10 bases. V lost 1 base and J lost 7; bases outside the gene matches: 5. The CDR3 contains 15 residues. CDR1 is SGHRS, CDR2 YFSETQ, per germline. CDR3 in amino acids: CASSLTSGTLNEQFF. In DNA form, the CDR3 reads TGCGCCAGCAGCTTGACTAGCGGGACCTTGAATGAGCAGTTCTTC.

The chain uses TRBV7-2 and TRBJ2-3, with no clear D. This CDR3 contains 12 residues. From germline, CDR1 is SGHTA and CDR2 FQGNSA. V lost 2 bases to trimming and J lost 3 bases, with 3 bases between them. The CDR3 here is CASSLITDTQYF. CDR3 in DNA: TGTGCCAGCAGCTTAATAACAGATACGCAGTATTTT. Full variable domain (missing parts from reference TRBV7-2 and TRBJ2-3): GAGVSQSPSNKVTEKGKDVELRCDPISGHTALYWYRQSLGQGLEFLIYFQGNSAPDKSGLPSDRFSAERTGGSVSTLTIQRTQQEDSAVYLCASSLITDTQYFGPGTRLTVL.

This sequence joins TRBV5-6 and TRBJ1-2; 7 bases align to TRBD1. Trimming took 1 base from V and 4 from J; bases not matched to a gene: 7. Germline V gene data show CDR1 as SGHDT and CDR2 as YYEEEE. CDR3 length: 15 amino acids. CDR3 in DNA: TGTGCCAGCAGCTTGTACGACAGGGAGGGCTATGGCTACACCTTC. This encodes CASSLYDREGYGYTF. Complete variable domain (other parts from reference TRBV5-6 and TRBJ1-2): DAGVTQSPTHLIKTRGQQVTLRCSPKSGHDTVSWYQQALGQGPQFIFQYYEEEERQRGNFPDRFSGHQFPNYSSELNVNALLLGDSALYLCASSLYDREGYGYTFGSGTRLTVV.

The chain joins TRBV9 to TRBJ2-7; perhaps TRBD2 as D (5 bases). Germline loops: CDR1 SGDLS, CDR2 YYNGEE. CDR3 size: 16 residues. The ends were cut back, 0 bases at V and 6 bases at J, with 19 bases in the middle. CDR3 coding DNA: TGTGCCAGCAGCGTAGAGGGCCAAACGGGGAGAGGCGAGCAGTACTTC. As protein: CASSVEGQTGRGEQYF. Using reference TRBV9 and TRBJ2-7 for the parts outside the CDR3, the full variable domain is DSGVTQTPKHLITATGQRVTLRCSPRSGDLSVYWYQQSLDQGLQFLIQYYNGEERAKGNILERFSAQQFPDLHSELNLSSLELGDSALYFCASSVEGQTGRGEQYFGPGTRLTVT.

This rearrangement joins TRBV6-6 to TRBJ2-5; D is unresolved. The CDR3 totals 17 residues. Trimming took off 5 bases at V and 3 bases at J, with 22 bases between the two ends. Germline-derived CDR1 and CDR2 are MNHNY and SVGAGI (reference sequence). CDR3 coding DNA: TGTGCCAGCAGTCTCGCCCCCCCCCATGAAATTGAAGAGACCCAGTACTTC. It translates to CASSLAPPHEIEETQYF.

The chain is built from TRBV3-1 (or the pseudogene TRBV3-2) and TRBJ1-4, with D perhaps TRBD1 (5 bases). V lost 7 bases and J lost 6, with 15 bases in between. The length of the CDR3 is 14 residues. CDR1 and CDR2 from the germline V gene are LGHDT and YNNKEL (reference sequence). The DNA for the CDR3 is TGTGCCAGCAACCGGCAGGGCCAATATGAAAAACTGTTTTTT. Translation gives CASNRQGQYEKLFF.